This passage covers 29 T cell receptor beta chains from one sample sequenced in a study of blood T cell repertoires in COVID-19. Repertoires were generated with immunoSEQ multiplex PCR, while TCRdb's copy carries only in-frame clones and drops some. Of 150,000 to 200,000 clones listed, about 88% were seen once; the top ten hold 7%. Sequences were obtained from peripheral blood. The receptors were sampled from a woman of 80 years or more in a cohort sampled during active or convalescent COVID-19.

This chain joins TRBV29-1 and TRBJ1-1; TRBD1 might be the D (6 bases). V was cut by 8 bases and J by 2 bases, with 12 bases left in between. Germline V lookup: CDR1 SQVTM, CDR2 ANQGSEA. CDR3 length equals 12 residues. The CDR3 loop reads CSPGQPNTEAFF. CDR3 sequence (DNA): TGCAGCCCAGGACAGCCAAACACTGAAGCTTTCTTT.

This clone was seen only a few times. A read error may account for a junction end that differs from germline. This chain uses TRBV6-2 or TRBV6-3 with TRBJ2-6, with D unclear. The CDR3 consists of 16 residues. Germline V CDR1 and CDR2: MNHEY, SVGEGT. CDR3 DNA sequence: TGTGCCAGCAGTGACTCACTCAGGCCTGGGGCCAACGTCCTGACTTTC. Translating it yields CASSDSLRPGANVLTF.

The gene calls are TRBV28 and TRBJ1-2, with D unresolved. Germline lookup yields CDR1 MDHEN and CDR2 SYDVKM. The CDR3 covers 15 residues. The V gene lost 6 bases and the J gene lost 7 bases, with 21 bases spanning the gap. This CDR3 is CASSPRGPSGSGYTF. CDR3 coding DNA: TGTGCCAGCAGCCCCCGAGGGCCCTCGGGTTCTGGCTACACCTTC.

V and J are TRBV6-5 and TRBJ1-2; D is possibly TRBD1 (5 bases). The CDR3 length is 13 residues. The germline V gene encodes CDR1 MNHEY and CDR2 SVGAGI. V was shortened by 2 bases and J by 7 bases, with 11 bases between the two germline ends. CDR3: CASSYRAGGGYTF. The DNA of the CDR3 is TGTGCCAGCAGTTACCGGGCGGGGGGTGGCTACACCTTC.

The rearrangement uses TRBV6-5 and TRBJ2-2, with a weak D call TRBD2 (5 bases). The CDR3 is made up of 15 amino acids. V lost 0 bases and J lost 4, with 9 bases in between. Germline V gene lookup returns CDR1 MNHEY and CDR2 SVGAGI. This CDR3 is CASSYSEGSTGELFF. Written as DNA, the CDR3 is TGTGCCAGCAGTTACTCCGAGGGAAGCACCGGGGAGCTGTTTTTT.

CDR3 sequence reads: CATSRRVAGYNEQFF. The CDR3 DNA sequence: TGTGCCACCAGCAGGAGGGTAGCGGGGTACAATGAGCAGTTCTTC. The rearrangement joins TRBV15 to TRBJ2-1, with TRBD2 identical over 8 bases. The CDR3 totals 15 residues. Unmatched junction bases numbered 5, after V lost 3 bases and J lost 4 bases. CDR1 and CDR2 (germline): LNHNV, YYDKDF (reference sequence).

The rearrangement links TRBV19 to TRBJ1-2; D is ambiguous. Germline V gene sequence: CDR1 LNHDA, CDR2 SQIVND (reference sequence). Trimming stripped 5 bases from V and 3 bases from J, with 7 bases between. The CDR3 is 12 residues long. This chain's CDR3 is CASSPRDYGYTF. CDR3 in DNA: TGTGCCAGTAGTCCGCGAGACTATGGCTACACCTTC. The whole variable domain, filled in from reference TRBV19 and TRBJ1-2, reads DGGITQSPKYLFRKEGQNVTLSCEQNLNHDAMYWYRQDPGQGLRLIYYSQIVNDFQKGDIAEGYSVSREKKESFPLTVTSAQKNPTAFYLCASSPRDYGYTFGSGTRLTVV.

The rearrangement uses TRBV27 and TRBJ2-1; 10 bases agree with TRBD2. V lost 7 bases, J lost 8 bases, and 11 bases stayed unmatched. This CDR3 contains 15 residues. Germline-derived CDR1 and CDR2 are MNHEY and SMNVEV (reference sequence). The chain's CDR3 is CASMPMLAGAHEQFF. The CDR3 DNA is TGTGCCAGCATGCCCATGCTAGCGGGGGCCCATGAGCAGTTCTTC.

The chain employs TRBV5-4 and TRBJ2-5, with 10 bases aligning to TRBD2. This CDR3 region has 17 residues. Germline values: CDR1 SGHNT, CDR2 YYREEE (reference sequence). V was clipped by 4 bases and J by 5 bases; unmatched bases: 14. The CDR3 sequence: CASSPGGLAGDGETQYF. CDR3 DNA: TGTGCCAGCAGCCCTGGAGGTCTAGCGGGGGATGGCGAGACCCAGTACTTC.

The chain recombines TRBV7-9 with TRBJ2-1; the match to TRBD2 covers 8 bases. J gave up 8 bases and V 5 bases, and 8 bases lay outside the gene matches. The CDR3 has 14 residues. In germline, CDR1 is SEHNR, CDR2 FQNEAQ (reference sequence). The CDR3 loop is CASSQTLAVDEQFF. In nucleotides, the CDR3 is TGTGCCAGCAGCCAAACACTAGCGGTCGATGAGCAGTTCTTC.

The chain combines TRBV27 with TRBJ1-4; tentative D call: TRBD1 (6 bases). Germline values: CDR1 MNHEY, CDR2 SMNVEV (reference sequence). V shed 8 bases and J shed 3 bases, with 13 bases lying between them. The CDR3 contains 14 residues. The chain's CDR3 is CASWSAGANEKLFF. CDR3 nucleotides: TGTGCCAGCTGGTCGGCAGGGGCTAATGAAAAACTGTTTTTT. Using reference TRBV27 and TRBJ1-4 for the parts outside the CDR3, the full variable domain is EAQVTQNPRYLITVTGKKLTVTCSQNMNHEYMSWYRQDPGLGLRQIYYSMNVEVTDKGDVPEGYKVSRKEKRNFPLILESPSPNQTSLYFCASWSAGANEKLFFGSGTQLSVL.

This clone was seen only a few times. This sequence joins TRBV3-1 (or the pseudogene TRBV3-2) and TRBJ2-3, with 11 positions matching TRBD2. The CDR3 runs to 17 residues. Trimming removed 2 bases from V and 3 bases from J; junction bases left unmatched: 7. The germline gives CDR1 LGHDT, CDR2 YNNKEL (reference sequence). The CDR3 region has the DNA TGTGCCAGCAGCCAATTTCTACTAGCGGGAGCGACAGATACGCAGTATTTT. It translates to CASSQFLLAGATDTQYF.

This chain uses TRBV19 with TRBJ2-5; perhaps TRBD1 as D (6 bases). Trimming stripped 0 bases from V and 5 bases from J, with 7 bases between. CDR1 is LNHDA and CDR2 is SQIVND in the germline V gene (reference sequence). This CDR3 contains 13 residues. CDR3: CASSIDRGETQYF. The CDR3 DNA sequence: TGTGCCAGTAGTATAGACAGGGGTGAGACCCAGTACTTC.

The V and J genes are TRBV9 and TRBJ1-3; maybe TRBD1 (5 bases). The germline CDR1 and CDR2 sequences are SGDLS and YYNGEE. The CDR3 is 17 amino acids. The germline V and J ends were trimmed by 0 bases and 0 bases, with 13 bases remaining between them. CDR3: CASSVDRGRPSGNTIYF. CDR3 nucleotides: TGTGCCAGCAGCGTAGATAGGGGCAGACCCTCTGGAAACACCATATATTTT.

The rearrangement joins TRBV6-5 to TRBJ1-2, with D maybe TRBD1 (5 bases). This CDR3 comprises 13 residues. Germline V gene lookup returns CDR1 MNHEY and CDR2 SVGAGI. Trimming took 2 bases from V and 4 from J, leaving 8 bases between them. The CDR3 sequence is CASSYVQGYGYTF. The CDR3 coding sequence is TGTGCCAGCAGTTACGTCCAGGGCTATGGCTACACCTTC.

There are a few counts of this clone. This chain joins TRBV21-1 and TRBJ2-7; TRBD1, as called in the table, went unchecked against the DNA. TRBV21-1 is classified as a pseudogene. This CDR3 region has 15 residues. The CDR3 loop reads CASSKAQGARYEQYV. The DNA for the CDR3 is TGTGCCAGCAGCAAAGCGCAGGGGGCTAGGTACGAGCAGTACGTC.

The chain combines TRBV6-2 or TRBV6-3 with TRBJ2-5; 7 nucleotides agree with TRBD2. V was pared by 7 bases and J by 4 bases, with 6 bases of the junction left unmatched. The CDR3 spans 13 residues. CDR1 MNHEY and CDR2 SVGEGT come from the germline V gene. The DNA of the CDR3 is TGTGCCAGCACCCCTGGACTAGTAGAGACCCAGTACTTC. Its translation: CASTPGLVETQYF.

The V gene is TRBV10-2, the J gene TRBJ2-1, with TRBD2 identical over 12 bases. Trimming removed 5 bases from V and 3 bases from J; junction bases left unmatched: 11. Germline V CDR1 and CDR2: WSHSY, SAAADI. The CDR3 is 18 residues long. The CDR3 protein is CASSWGLAGGPFYNEQFF. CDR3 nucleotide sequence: TGCGCCAGCAGTTGGGGGCTAGCGGGAGGGCCTTTCTACAATGAGCAGTTCTTC.

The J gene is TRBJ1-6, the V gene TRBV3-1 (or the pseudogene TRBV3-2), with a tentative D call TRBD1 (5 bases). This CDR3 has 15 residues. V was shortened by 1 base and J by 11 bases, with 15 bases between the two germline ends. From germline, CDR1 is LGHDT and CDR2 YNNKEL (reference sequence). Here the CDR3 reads CASSQGPQGPAPLHF. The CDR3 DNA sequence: TGTGCCAGCAGCCAAGGTCCGCAGGGTCCGGCACCCCTCCACTTT.

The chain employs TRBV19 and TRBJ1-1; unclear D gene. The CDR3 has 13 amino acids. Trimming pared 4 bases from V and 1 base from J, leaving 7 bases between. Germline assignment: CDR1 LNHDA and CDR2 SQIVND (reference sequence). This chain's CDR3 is CASSRARNTEAFF. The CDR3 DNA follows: TGTGCCAGTAGTAGGGCAAGGAACACTGAAGCTTTCTTT.

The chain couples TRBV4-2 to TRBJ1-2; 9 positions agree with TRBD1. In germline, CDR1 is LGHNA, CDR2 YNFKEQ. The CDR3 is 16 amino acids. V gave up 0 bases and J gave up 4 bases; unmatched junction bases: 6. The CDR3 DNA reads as TGTGCCAGCAGCCAAGATTACACAGGGGGCTTCTATGGCTACACCTTC. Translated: CASSQDYTGGFYGYTF.

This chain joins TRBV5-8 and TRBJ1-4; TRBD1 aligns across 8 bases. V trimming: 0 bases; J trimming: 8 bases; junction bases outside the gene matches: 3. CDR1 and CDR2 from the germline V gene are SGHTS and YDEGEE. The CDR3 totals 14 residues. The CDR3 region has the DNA TGTGCCAGCAGCTTGGGCAGGGGGCAAGAAAAACTGTTTTTT. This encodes CASSLGRGQEKLFF.

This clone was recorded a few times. Here the CDR3 DNA reads TGTGCCAGCAGCCCACTTAGCGGCCTGAAGCAGTTCTTC. Its protein product is CASSPLSGLKQFF. V usage is TRBV7-6 and J usage is TRBJ2-1, with D maybe TRBD2 (6 bases). The germline V gene has CDR1 SGHVS and CDR2 FNYEAQ. CDR3 length equals 13 residues. V gave up 5 bases and J gave up 11 bases, with 16 bases separating them.

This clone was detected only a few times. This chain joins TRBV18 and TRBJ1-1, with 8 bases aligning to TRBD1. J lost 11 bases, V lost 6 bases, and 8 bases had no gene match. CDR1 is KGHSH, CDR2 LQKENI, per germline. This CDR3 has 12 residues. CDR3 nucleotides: TGTGCCAGCTCCCCGACAGGGGTCAGGGCTTTCTTT. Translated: CASSPTGVRAFF.

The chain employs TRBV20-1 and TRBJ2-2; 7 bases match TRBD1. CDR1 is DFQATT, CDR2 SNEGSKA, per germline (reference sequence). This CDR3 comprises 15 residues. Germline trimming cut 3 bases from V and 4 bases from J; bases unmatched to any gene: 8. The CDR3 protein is CSASATGLATGELFF. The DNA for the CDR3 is TGCAGTGCTAGTGCGACAGGGTTGGCCACCGGGGAGCTGTTTTTT.

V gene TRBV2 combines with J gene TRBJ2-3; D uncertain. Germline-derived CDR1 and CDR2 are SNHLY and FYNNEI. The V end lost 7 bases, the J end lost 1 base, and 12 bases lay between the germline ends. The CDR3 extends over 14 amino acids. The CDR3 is CASNELGGTDTQYF. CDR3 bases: TGTGCCAGCAACGAATTGGGCGGCACAGATACGCAGTATTTT.

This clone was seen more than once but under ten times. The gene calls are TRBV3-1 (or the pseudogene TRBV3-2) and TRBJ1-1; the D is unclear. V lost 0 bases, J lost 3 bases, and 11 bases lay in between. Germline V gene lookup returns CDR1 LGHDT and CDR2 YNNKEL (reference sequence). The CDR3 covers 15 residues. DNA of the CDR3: TGTGCCAGCAGCCAAGACGGGATTTTGGACACTGAAGCTTTCTTT. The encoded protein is CASSQDGILDTEAFF.

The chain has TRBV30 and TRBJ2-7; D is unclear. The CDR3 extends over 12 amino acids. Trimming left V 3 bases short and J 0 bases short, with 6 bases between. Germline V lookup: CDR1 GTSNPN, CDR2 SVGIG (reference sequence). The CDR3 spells CAWRPSSYEQYF. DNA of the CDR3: TGTGCCTGGAGGCCCAGCTCCTACGAGCAGTACTTC.

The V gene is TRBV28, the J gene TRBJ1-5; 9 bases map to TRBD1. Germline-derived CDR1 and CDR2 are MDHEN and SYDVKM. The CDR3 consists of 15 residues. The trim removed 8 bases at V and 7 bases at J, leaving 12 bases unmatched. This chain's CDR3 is CASSTGQGNWQPQHF. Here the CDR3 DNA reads TGTGCCAGCTCAACCGGACAGGGGAACTGGCAGCCCCAGCATTTT.